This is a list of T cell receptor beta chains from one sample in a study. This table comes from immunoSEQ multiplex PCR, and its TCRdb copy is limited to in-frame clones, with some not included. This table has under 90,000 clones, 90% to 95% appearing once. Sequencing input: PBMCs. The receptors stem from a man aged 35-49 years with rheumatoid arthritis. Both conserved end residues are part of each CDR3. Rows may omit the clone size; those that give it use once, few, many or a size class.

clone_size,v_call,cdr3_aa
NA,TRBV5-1,CASSLVGFTTYEQYF
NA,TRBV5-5,CASSAGQNYGYTF
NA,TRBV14,CASSRDRYDYEQYF
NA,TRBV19,CASSAIRTSGSSTDTQYF
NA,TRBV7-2,CASSLNRDSYGYTF
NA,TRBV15,CATSRDVEKLFF
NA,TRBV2,CASGRTSGTETQYF
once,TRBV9,CASSVVPDTQYF
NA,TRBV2,CASRGTAGEQYF
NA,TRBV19,CASMGETGLEKLFF
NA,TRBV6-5,CASNLGAVSTYEQYF
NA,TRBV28,CASSDEREITYGTYF
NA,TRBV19,CASSIDYRGSGETQYF
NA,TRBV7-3,CASSLFDNTEAFF
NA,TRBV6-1,CASSEELAGGRKTQYF
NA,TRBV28,CASSPTGVSGANVLTF
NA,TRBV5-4,CASSLGAGPLDEQYF
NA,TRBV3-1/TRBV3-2,CASSQAFDNQPQHF
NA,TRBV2,CASSELPDRYEQYF
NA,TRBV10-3,CAIRGERYNEQFF
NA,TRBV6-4,CASSDVAGGSYNEQFF
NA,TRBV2,CASMGQETLTEAFF
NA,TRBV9,CASSDRTSPYNEQFF
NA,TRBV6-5,CASSYHPEGDGAFF
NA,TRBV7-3,CASSSTRNNEQFF
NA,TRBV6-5,CASTGEIGVSGYTF
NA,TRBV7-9,CASSLNTVGNTIYF
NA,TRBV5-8,CASSLSSPSYNEQFF
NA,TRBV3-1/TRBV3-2,CASTISFSRDEAEKLFF
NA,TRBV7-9,CASSLVRTHKDTQYF
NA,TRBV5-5,CASSLGAGTKNIQYF
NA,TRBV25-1,CASSVGETEQYF
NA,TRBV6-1,CASSESNQPQHF
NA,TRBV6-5,CASSYRQTSGANVLTF
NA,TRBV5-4,CASSLWVTSGSRSYNEQFF
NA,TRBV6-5,CASRTDSYNSPLHF
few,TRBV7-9,CASSPSSAYEQYF
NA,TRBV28,CASSLHGNQPQHF
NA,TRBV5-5,CAVQGGTGELFF
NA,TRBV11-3,CASSLVRNNEQFF
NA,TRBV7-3,CASSLKTNTGELFF
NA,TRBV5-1,CASTLPGQDHEQYF
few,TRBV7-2,CASSTDRNQPQHF
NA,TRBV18,CASSRQGQGSTEAFF
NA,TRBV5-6,CASSLPAGAYEQYF
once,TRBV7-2,CASSLAVLSTDTQYF
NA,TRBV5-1,CASSLIVSVGADTQYF
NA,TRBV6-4,CASSLGTHTDTQYF
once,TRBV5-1,CASTPRQGSGTGELFF
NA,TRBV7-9,CASSLGGRINEQFF
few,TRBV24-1,CATTETPGQDQPQHF
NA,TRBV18,CASSRVRDSISNQPQHF
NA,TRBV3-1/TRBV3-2,CASNRGEGELFF
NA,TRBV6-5,CASSTGQIANYGYTF
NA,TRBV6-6,CASSWRGSREPQHF
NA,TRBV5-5,CASSSPFGSYNEQFF
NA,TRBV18,CASSPAESYNEQFF
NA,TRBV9,CASSSEGVKNIQYF
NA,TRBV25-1,CASSEQPANYGYTF
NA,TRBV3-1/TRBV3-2,CASSQAGEAFF